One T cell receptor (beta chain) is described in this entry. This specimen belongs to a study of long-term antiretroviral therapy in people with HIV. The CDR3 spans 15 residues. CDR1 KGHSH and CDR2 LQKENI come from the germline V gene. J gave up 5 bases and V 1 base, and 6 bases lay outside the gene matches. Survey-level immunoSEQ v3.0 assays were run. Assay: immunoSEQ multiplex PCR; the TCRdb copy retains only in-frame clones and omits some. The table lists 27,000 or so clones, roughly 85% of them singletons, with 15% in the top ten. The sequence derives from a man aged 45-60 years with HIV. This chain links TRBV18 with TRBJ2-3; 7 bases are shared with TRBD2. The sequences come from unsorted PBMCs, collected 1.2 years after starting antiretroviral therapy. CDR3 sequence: CASSPQPGEGDTQYF. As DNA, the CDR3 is TGTGCCAGCTCACCACAGCCGGGGGAGGGAGATACGCAGTATTTT.